The 11 T cell receptor beta chains below come from one sample, sequenced in a study of cytomegalovirus exposure and HLA in healthy donors. Repertoires were generated with immunoSEQ multiplex PCR, while TCRdb's copy carries only in-frame clones and drops some. The sample carries about 83,000 clones, about 96% recorded once. The specimen sequenced was PBMCs. The source of these receptors is a woman under 30 in good health and CMV-seronegative.

The V and J genes are TRBV2 and TRBJ1-4; no definite D call. Looked up from germline, CDR1 is SNHLY and CDR2 is FYNNEI. This CDR3 comprises 12 residues. The germline V and J ends were trimmed by 3 bases and 8 bases, with 7 bases remaining between them. The DNA of the CDR3 is TGTGCCAGCAGTGATCCCGGGGAAAAACTGTTTTTT. Its protein is CASSDPGEKLFF.

The rearrangement uses TRBV7-2 and TRBJ1-3; TRBD1 matches 7 bases. Losses at the gene ends were 5 bases for V and 3 bases for J; bases not matched to a gene: 7. The CDR3 spans 15 residues. The V gene's germline CDR1 is SGHTA and CDR2 FQGNSA. The CDR3 DNA is TGTGCCAGCAGCCGAGGACAGGCTGGTGGAAACACCATATATTTT. It codes for CASSRGQAGGNTIYF.

The chain couples TRBV9 to TRBJ2-4, with D perhaps matching TRBD2 (5 bases). The CDR3 is 17 residues long. From germline, CDR1 is SGDLS and CDR2 YYNGEE. The germline V and J ends were trimmed by 4 bases and 9 bases, with 26 bases remaining between them. The chain's CDR3 is CASSPHEGTSLGTIQYF. The CDR3 region has the DNA TGTGCCAGCAGCCCTCATGAGGGAACTAGTCTGGGTACCATTCAGTACTTC.

The J gene is TRBJ2-1, the V gene TRBV25-1; possible D gene TRBD2, 6 bases. Germline loops: CDR1 MGHDK, CDR2 SYGVNS. The CDR3 length is 14 residues. V was pared by 4 bases and J by 2 bases, with 9 bases between. CDR3 in amino acids: CASSGGEPYNEQFF. The CDR3 nucleotides are TGTGCCAGCAGTGGGGGGGAGCCCTACAATGAGCAGTTCTTC.

The genes are TRBV2 and TRBJ1-5, with 10 bases fitting TRBD1. Trimming removed 6 bases from V and 6 bases from J; junction bases left unmatched: 8. The CDR3 spans 15 residues. Germline loops: CDR1 SNHLY, CDR2 FYNNEI. DNA for the CDR3: TGTGCCAGCAGCGGACAGGGGGGAGGCGGTCAGCCCCAGCATTTT. Its protein product is CASSGQGGGGQPQHF.

This clone was seen a handful of times. The chain combines TRBV6-5 with TRBJ1-1; D call uncertain. The germline V gene has CDR1 MNHEY and CDR2 SVGAGI. CDR3 size: 13 residues. Trimming removed 5 bases at V and 6 bases at J, with 13 bases between. The CDR3: CASSHVAGPEAFF. CDR3 nucleotide sequence: TGTGCCAGCAGTCACGTCGCAGGTCCTGAAGCTTTCTTT.

The chain joins TRBV21-1 to TRBJ2-3; the table names TRBD2, a call not compared with the DNA. TRBV21-1 is classified as a pseudogene. The CDR3 extends over 18 amino acids. The CDR3 loop is CASSKGDFKREATDTQYF. CDR3 DNA sequence: TGTGCCAGCAGCAAAGGAGATTTTAAGCGGGAGGCTACAGATACGCAGTATTTT.

The chain recombines TRBV2 with TRBJ2-7; D gene uncertain. The ends were cut back, 4 bases at V and 3 bases at J, with 7 bases in the middle. The CDR3 loop spans 12 amino acids. Looked up from germline, CDR1 is SNHLY and CDR2 is FYNNEI. CDR3 in amino acids: CASSGDNYEQYF. The DNA for the CDR3 is TGTGCCAGCAGTGGAGACAACTACGAGCAGTACTTC.

J is TRBJ2-7 and V is TRBV7-9, with D possibly being TRBD1 (7 bases). Per germline, CDR1 SEHNR and CDR2 FQNEAQ (reference sequence). The V end was cut by 4 bases, the J end by 3 bases, with 13 bases between. This CDR3 region has 14 residues. CDR3 in amino acids: CASSSEGASYEQYF. In DNA form, the CDR3 reads TGTGCCAGCAGCTCGGAGGGGGCAAGCTACGAGCAGTACTTC.

The chain combines TRBV11-2 with TRBJ2-1, with no clear D. Germline assignment: CDR1 SGHAT and CDR2 FQNNGV. The CDR3 extends over 13 amino acids. V lost 1 base to trimming and J lost 5 bases, with 6 bases between them. As DNA, the CDR3 is TGTGCCAGCAGCTTAGGCGAGGACAATGAGCAGTTCTTC. Translated, it gives CASSLGEDNEQFF.

Of note for this clone: A read error may account for a junction end that differs from germline. The V call is TRBV11-2, the J call TRBJ2-1; 8 bases are shared with TRBD2. Germline CDR1 and CDR2: SGHAT and FQNNGV. The CDR3 is 15 amino acids. The CDR3 region is CASSLGLAGTQEVLF. The DNA for the CDR3 is TGTGCCAGCAGCTTAGGTCTAGCGGGCACCCAAGAGGTGCTCTTC.